Shown below are 16 T cell receptor beta chains from a single sample sequenced in a study of T cells in Graves' hyperthyroidism and ophthalmopathy. Using RNA transcripts as the source, TCR beta CDR3 regions were amplified. The primer set for the first-round RT-PCR of the TCR CDR3 was HTBI. TCRdb recomputed calls from the multiplex PCR reads with MiXCR, one row per CDR3 protein. The table shows about 680,000 distinct CDR3 sequences, with 35% occurring only once. Sequencing was carried out using blood. These TCRs come from a woman aged 40-49 years with Graves' hyperthyroidism.

The table lists this clonotype with a few counts. The V call is TRBV29-1, the J call TRBJ2-7; D is perhaps TRBD2 (5 bases). Trimming cost V 4 bases and J 0 bases, with 10 bases left between them. CDR1 and CDR2 (germline): SQVTM, ANQGSEA. The CDR3 has 13 amino acids. The CDR3 region has the DNA TGCAGCGTTGTAGACTACCGCTCCTACGAGCAGTACTTC. Protein sequence: CSVVDYRSYEQYF.

The chain recombines TRBV15 with TRBJ1-5, with 7 bases lining up with TRBD1. J gave up 2 bases and V 3 bases, and 7 bases lay outside the gene matches. The CDR3 has 16 residues. Looked up from germline, CDR1 is LNHNV and CDR2 is YYDKDF (reference sequence). CDR3 amino acids: CATSSQGVGGNQPQHF. The CDR3 DNA is TGTGCCACCAGCAGCCAGGGGGTAGGTGGCAATCAGCCCCAGCATTTT.

Note on this clonotype: With a much larger clone just one base away, this may be a read error. This chain links TRBV5-8 with TRBJ1-1; TRBD1 matches at 7 bases. V lost 4 bases to trimming and J lost 7 bases; unmatched junction nucleotides: 16. Germline CDR1 reads SGHTS; CDR2 reads YDEGEE. CDR3 length equals 16 residues. In nucleotides, the CDR3 is TGTGCCAGCAGCGCCGACAGGGTTCAGACAATCCTTGAAGCTTTCTTT. This encodes CASSADRVQTILEAFF.

This clonotype has ten or more counts. The rearrangement joins TRBV24-1 to TRBJ2-2, with 9 bases identical to TRBD1. The CDR3 consists of 14 residues. The V gene end was trimmed by 7 bases and the J gene end by 7 bases; junction bases not matched to a gene: 6. CDR1 and CDR2 from the germline V gene are KGHDR and SFDVKD. The CDR3 is CATRNRGRDGELFF. The CDR3 DNA follows: TGTGCCACCAGGAACAGGGGGCGCGACGGGGAGCTGTTTTTT.

This clonotype was found many times. The rearrangement uses TRBV7-9 and TRBJ2-7; D could derive from TRBD1 or TRBD2 (5 bases each). Germline V CDR1 and CDR2: SEHNR, FQNEAQ (reference sequence). Trimming removed 6 bases from V and 3 bases from J, with 18 bases in between. This CDR3 spans 15 amino acids. DNA for the CDR3: TGTGCCAGCAGTTCCCCCTCCCGGGACGGCTACGAGCAGTACTTC. Protein product: CASSSPSRDGYEQYF.

A few counts support this clonotype. The chain is built from TRBV9 and TRBJ2-6; possible D gene TRBD2, 7 bases. Trimming cost V 4 bases and J 2 bases, with 16 bases left between them. Germline assignment: CDR1 SGDLS and CDR2 YYNGEE. The CDR3 runs to 17 residues. The CDR3 is CASSPQGGGAGANVLTF. The CDR3 DNA reads TGTGCCAGCAGCCCCCAAGGGGGAGGGGCTGGGGCCAACGTCCTGACTTTC.

To note about this clonotype: A much larger clone sits a single nucleotide away, making a read error possible. No conserved phenylalanine or tryptophan ends this CDR3, so it is likely a read error. The chain uses TRBV5-4 and TRBJ2-2, with D uncertain. Germline CDR1 SGHNT, CDR2 YYREEE (reference sequence). The germline V and J ends were trimmed by 4 bases and 6 bases, with 4 bases remaining between them. The CDR3 is 11 amino acids. CDR3 residues: CASSTSGELFY. DNA of the CDR3: TGTGCCAGCAGCACGTCCGGGGAGCTGTTTTAT.

V and J are TRBV20-1 and TRBJ2-5; D gene uncertain. TRBJ2-1 matches the DNA end more closely, so the J call is doubtful. The CDR3 consists of 13 residues. Germline CDR1 reads DFQATT; CDR2 reads SNEGSKA (reference sequence). CDR3 sequence: CSGVSELHNEQFF. The DNA for the CDR3 is TGCAGTGGGGTTTCGGAACTACACAATGAGCAGTTCTTC.

About this clonotype: Here the CDR3 omits its conserved ending phenylalanine or tryptophan, so a read error is the likely source. The chain joins TRBV7-6 to TRBJ2-7; unclear D gene. V lost 3 bases to trimming and J lost 5 bases, with 8 bases between them. CDR1 is SGHVS, CDR2 FNYEAQ, per germline. This CDR3 is 12 amino acids long. The CDR3 DNA sequence: TGTGCCAGCAGCTTCCGTAGGGACGAGCAGTACTCC. Its translation: CASSFRRDEQYS.

This clonotype was seen repeatedly, ten times or more. In DNA form, the CDR3 reads TGCGCCAGCAGCTTGCTGGGCGGGAGAGCCTACGAGCAGTACTTC. Amino acid sequence: CASSLLGGRAYEQYF. The J gene is TRBJ2-7, the V gene TRBV5-1; 7 nucleotides agree with TRBD2. This CDR3 has 15 residues. The ends lost 1 base at V and 2 bases at J; junction bases unmatched: 6. Germline lookup yields CDR1 SGHRS and CDR2 YFSETQ.

The V call is TRBV6-6, the J call TRBJ2-7, with 7 bases lining up with TRBD2. Germline V gene lookup returns CDR1 MNHNY and CDR2 SVGAGI (reference sequence). The CDR3 spans 15 residues. V dropped 0 bases and J dropped 5; count of bases not matched to a gene: 7. CDR3: CASSYSNREADEQYF. In nucleotides, the CDR3 is TGTGCCAGCAGTTACTCGAACCGGGAGGCCGACGAGCAGTACTTC.

As for this clonotype: One end of the junction does not line up with germline, which may come from a read error. The genes are TRBV24-1 and TRBJ1-2; D is undetermined. The CDR3 is 11 residues long. Germline V gene sequence: CDR1 KGHDR, CDR2 SFDVKD. The CDR3: CPTRDNYGYTF. For the CDR3, the DNA is TGTCCCACCAGAGACAACTATGGCTACACCTTC.

This clonotype was counted ten times or more. The chain recombines TRBV29-1 with TRBJ2-7; possible D gene TRBD1, 6 bases. The germline CDR1 and CDR2 sequences are SQVTM and ANQGSEA. The V end was cut by 4 bases, the J end by 2 bases, with 12 bases between. CDR3 length: 13 amino acids. The CDR3 protein is CSVGGRLTYEQYF. CDR3 nucleotide sequence: TGCAGCGTTGGGGGGCGGCTGACCTACGAGCAGTACTTC.

This clonotype came up a few times. The CDR3, as DNA: TGTGCCAACAGATACAGATGGATTAACACTGAAGCTTTCTTT. Protein product: CANRYRWINTEAFF. This chain joins TRBV5-6 and TRBJ1-1; no firm D call. Trimming cost V 9 bases and J 2 bases, with 17 bases left between them. The CDR3 contains 14 residues. Germline CDR1 and CDR2: SGHDT and YYEEEE.

The genes are TRBV12-3 or TRBV12-4 and TRBJ2-6; 8 positions match TRBD1. This CDR3 comprises 17 residues. V was pared by 6 bases and J by 4 bases, with 11 bases of the junction left unmatched. CDR3 in amino acids: CASRTTGGGTGANVLTF. The CDR3 nucleotides read TGTGCCAGCAGGACAACAGGGGGAGGAACCGGGGCCAACGTCCTGACTTTC.

J is TRBJ2-7 and V is TRBV3-1; 10 positions match TRBD1. Losses at the gene ends were 4 bases for V and 4 bases for J; bases not matched to a gene: 7. This CDR3 is 15 amino acids long. The germline V gene encodes CDR1 LGHDT and CDR2 YNNKEL (reference sequence). The DNA of the CDR3 is TGTGCCAGCAGCCCGGGAAGGACAGGGGGTTACGAGCAGTACTTC. Translation gives CASSPGRTGGYEQYF.